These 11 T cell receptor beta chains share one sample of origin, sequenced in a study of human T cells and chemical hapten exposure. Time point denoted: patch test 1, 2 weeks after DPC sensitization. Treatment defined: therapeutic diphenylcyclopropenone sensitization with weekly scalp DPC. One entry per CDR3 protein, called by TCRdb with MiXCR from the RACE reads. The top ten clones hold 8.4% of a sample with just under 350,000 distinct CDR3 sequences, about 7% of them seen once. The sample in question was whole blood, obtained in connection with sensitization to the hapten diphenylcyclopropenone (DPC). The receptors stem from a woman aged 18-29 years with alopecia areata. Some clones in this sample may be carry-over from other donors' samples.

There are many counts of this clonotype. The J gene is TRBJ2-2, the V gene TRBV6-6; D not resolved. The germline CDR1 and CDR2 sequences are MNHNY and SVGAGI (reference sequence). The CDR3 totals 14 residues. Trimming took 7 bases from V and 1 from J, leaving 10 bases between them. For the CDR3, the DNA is TGTGCCAGCATAGAGGCACAGAACACCGGGGAGCTGTTTTTT. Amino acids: CASIEAQNTGELFF.

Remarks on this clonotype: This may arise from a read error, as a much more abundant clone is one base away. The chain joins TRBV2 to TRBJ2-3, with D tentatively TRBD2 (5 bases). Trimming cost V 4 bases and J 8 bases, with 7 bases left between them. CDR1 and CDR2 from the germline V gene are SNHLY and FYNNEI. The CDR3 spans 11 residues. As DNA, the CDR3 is TGTGCCAGCAGTGTCCGGGGTACGCAGTATTTT. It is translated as CASSVRGTQYF.

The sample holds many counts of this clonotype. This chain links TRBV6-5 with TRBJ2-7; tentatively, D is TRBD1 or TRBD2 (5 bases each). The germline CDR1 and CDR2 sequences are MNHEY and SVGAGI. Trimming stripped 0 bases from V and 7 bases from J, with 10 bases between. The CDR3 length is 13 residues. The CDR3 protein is CASSYSRDPEQYF. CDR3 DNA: TGTGCCAGCAGTTACTCCCGGGACCCGGAGCAGTACTTC.

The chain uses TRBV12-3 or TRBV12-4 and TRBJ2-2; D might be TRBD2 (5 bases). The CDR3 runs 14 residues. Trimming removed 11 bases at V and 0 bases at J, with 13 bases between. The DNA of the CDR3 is TGTGCCTCCCGGCCCGGGGCGAACACCGGGGAGCTGTTTTTT. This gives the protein CASRPGANTGELFF.

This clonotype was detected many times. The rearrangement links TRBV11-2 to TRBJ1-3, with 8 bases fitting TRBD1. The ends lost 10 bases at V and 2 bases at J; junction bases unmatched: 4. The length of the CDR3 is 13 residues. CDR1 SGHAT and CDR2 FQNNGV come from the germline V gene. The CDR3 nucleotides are TGTGCCATCAGACAGGGGACTGGAAACACCATATATTTT. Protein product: CAIRQGTGNTIYF.

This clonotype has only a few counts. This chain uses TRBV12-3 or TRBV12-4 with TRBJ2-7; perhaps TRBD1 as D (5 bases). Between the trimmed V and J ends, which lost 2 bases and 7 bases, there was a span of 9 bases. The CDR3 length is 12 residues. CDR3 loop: CASSLSHREQYF. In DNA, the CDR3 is TGTGCCAGCAGTTTATCCCACAGGGAGCAGTACTTC.

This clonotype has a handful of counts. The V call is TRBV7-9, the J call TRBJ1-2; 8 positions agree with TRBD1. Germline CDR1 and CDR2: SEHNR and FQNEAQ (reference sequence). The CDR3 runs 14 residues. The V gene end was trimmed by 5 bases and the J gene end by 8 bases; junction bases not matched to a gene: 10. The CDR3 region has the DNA TGTGCCAGCAGCCGGGGACAGGCCCGAGTAGGCTACACCTTC. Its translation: CASSRGQARVGYTF.

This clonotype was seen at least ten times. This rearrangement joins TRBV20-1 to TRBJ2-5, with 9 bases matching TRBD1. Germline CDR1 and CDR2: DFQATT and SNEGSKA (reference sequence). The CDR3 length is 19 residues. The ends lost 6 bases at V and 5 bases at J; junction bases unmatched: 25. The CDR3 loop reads CSAKRIPGQGPHPGETQYF. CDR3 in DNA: TGCAGTGCCAAGAGAATCCCGGGACAGGGTCCCCACCCTGGGGAGACCCAGTACTTC.

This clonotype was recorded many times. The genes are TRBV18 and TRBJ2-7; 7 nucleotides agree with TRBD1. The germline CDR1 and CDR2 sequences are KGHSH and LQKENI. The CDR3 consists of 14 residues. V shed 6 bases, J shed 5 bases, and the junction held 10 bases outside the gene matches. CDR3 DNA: TGTGCCAGCTCCCCAGTAGGGGGCGTCCACGAGCAGTACTTC. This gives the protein CASSPVGGVHEQYF. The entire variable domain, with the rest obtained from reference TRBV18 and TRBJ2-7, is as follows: NAGVMQNPRHLVRRRGQEARLRCSPMKGHSHVYWYRQLPEEGLKFMVYLQKENIIDESGMPKERFSAEFPKEGPSILRIQQVVRGDSAAYFCASSPVGGVHEQYFGPGTRLTVT.

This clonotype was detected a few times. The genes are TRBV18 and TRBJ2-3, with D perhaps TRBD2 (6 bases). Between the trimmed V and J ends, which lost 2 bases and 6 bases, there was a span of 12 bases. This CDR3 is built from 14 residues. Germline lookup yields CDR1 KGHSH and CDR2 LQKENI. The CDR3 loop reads CASSPWTKRDTQYF. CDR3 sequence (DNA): TGTGCCAGCTCACCATGGACTAAACGGGATACGCAGTATTTT.

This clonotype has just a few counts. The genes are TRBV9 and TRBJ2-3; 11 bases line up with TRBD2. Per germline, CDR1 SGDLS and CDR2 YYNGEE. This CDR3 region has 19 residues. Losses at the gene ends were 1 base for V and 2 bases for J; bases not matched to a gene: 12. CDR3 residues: CASSVTSGGTIRNTDTQYF. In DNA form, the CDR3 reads TGTGCCAGCAGCGTAACTAGCGGGGGTACGATAAGAAACACAGATACGCAGTATTTT.